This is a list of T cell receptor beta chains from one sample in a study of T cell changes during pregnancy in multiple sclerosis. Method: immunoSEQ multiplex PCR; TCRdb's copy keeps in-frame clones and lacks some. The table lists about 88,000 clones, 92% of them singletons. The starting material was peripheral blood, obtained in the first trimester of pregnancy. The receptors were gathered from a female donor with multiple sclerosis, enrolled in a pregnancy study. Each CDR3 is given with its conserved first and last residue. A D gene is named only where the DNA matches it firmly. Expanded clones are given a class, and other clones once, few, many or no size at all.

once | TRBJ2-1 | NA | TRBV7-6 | CASSLIPGGQYNEQFF | TGTGCCAGCAGCTTAATCCCGGGGGGCCAATACAATGAGCAGTTCTTC
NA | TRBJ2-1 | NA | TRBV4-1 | CASSQDTRGGGQFF | TGCGCCAGCAGCCAAGATACCAGGGGCGGGGGGCAGTTCTTC
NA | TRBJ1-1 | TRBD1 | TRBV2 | CASRVGQGAGEAFF | TGTGCCAGCAGGGTCGGACAGGGGGCCGGTGAAGCTTTCTTT
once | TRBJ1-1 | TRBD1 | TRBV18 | CASSQNRGQTEAFF | TGTGCCAGCTCACAAAACAGGGGGCAGACTGAAGCTTTCTTT
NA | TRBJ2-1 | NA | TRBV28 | CASSLRAGGGTSKFF | TGTGCCAGCAGCCTTCGGGCGGGCGGGGGCACGAGCAAGTTCTTC
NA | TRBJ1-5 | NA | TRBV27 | CASSLSRGGVPQHF | TGTGCCAGCAGTCTTTCCCGGGGAGGGGTGCCCCAGCATTTT
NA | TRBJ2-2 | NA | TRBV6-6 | CASRAGGELFF | TGTGCCAGCAGGGCGGGGGGGGAGCTGTTTTTT
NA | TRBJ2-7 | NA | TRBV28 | CASSFQREQYF | TGTGCCAGCAGTTTCCAGCGCGAGCAGTACTTC
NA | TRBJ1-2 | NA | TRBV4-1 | CASSQGLRQSTLANYGYTF | TGCGCCAGCAGCCAGGGGCTTCGACAGTCCACCTTAGCTAACTATGGCTACACCTTC
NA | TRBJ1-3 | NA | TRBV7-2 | CASSYEVGGRSRSGNTIYF | TGTGCCAGCAGCTACGAAGTGGGAGGACGGTCCCGCTCTGGAAACACCATATATTTT
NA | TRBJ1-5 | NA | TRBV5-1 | CASSLIRGSYNQPQHF | TGCGCCAGCAGCTTGATCCGGGGATCTTACAATCAGCCCCAGCATTTT
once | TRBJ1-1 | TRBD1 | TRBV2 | CASSTMGQEVTEAFF | TGTGCCAGCAGTACAATGGGACAGGAAGTCACTGAAGCTTTCTTT
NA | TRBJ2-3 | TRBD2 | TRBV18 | CASSPTLAGSTDTQYF | TGTGCCAGCTCACCCACTCTAGCGGGGAGCACAGATACGCAGTATTTT
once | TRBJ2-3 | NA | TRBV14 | CASSQVLRRGPTDTQYF | TGTGCCAGCAGCCAAGTTCTCCGGCGGGGGCCCACAGATACGCAGTATTTT
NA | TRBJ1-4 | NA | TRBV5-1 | CASSLDMGGRNEKLFF | TGCGCCAGCAGCTTGGATATGGGGGGACGCAATGAAAAACTGTTTTTT
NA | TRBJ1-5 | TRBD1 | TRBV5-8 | CASSWGQSNQPQHF | TGTGCCAGCAGTTGGGGACAGAGTAATCAGCCCCAGCATTTT
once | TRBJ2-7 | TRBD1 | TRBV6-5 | CASSYIPGQGPYEQYF | TGTGCCAGCAGTTATATCCCGGGACAGGGCCCCTACGAGCAGTACTTC
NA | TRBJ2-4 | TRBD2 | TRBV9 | CASSGGSGIGNIQYF | TGTGCCAGCAGCGGAGGTAGCGGGATAGGAAACATTCAGTACTTC
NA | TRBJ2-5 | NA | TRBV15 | CATSRRTGETQYF | TGTGCCACCAGCAGAAGGACTGGGGAGACCCAGTACTTC
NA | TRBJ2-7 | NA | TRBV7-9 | CASSLLSSNSGGPYEQYF | TGTGCCAGCAGCTTACTCTCGTCGAATAGCGGAGGCCCCTACGAGCAGTACTTC
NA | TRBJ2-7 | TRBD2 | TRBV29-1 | CSVGTSSYEQYF | TGCAGCGTGGGGACTAGCTCCTACGAGCAGTACTTC
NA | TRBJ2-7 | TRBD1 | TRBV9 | CASSASGTGGNEQYF | TGTGCCAGCAGCGCCTCGGGGACAGGGGGTAACGAGCAGTACTTC
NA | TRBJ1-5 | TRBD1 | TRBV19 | CASSIGTGGGQPQHF | TGTGCCAGTAGTATCGGGACAGGGGGCGGTCAGCCCCAGCATTTT
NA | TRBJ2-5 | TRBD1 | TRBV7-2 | CASSSDRGETQYF | TGTGCCAGCAGCTCTGACAGGGGAGAGACCCAGTACTTC
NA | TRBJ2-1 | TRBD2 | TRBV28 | CASSPPLAGGGIYNEQFF | TGTGCCAGCAGTCCACCACTAGCGGGGGGGGGAATTTACAATGAGCAGTTCTTC
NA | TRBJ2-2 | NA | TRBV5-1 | CASSHGQKNTGELFF | TGCGCCAGCAGCCACGGACAGAAAAACACCGGGGAGCTGTTTTTT
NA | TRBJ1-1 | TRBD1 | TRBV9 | CASSPRQGAVTEAFF | TGTGCCAGCAGCCCCCGACAGGGGGCAGTTACTGAAGCTTTCTTT
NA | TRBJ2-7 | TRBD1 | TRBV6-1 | CASRKGQGSEQYF | TGTGCCAGCAGGAAGGGACAGGGATCCGAGCAGTACTTC
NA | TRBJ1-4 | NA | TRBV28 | CASRGTREKLFF | TGTGCCAGCAGGGGCACGCGCGAAAAACTGTTTTTT
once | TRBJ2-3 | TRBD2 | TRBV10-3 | CAISIGTSGSGDTQYF | TGTGCCATCAGTATAGGGACTAGCGGGAGTGGAGATACGCAGTATTTT
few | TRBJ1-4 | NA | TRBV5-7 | CASSLQPRGGEKLFF | TGTGCCAGCAGCTTACAGCCGCGGGGTGGTGAAAAACTGTTTTTT
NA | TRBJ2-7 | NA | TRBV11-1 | CASSRSSKQYF | TGTGCCAGCAGCCGGAGTTCTAAGCAGTACTTC
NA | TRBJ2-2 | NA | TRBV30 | CAWGAGGELFF | TGTGCCTGGGGGGCAGGCGGGGAGCTGTTTTTT
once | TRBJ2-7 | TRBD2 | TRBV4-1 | CASSQDRLAAYEQYF | TGCGCCAGCAGCCAAGATCGGCTAGCGGCCTACGAGCAGTACTTC
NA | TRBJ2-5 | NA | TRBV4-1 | CASSQGVSLRETQYF | TGCGCCAGCAGCCAAGGCGTCTCCTTGCGCGAGACCCAGTACTTC
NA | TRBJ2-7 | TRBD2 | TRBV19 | CASSMASGPYEQYF | TGTGCCAGTAGTATGGCTAGCGGGCCCTACGAGCAGTACTTC
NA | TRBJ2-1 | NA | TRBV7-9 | CASSLARGFTSYNEQFF | TGTGCCAGCAGCTTAGCAAGGGGCTTCACATCCTACAATGAGCAGTTCTTC
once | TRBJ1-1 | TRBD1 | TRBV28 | CASTPPTGTVEAFF | TGTGCCAGCACTCCCCCCACTGGGACAGTTGAAGCTTTCTTT
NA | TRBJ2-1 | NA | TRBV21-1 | CASLSGHPYNEQFF | TGTGCCAGCCTTAGCGGGCATCCCTACAATGAGCAGTTCTTC
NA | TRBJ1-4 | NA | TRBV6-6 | CASSPDRGNEKLFF | TGTGCCAGCAGTCCCGACCGGGGTAATGAAAAACTGTTTTTT
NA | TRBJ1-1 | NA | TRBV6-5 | CASRKQGTNTEAFF | TGTGCCAGCAGGAAACAGGGCACGAACACTGAAGCTTTCTTT
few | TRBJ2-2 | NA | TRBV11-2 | CASSLGSANTGELFF | TGTGCCAGCAGCTTGGGCTCCGCGAACACCGGGGAGCTGTTTTTT
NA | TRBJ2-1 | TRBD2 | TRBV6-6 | CASGTSGRGSYNEQFF | TGTGCCAGCGGGACTAGCGGGAGAGGCTCCTACAATGAGCAGTTCTTC
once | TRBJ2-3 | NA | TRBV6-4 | CASSESHSDTQYF | TGTGCCAGCAGTGAGTCCCACTCAGATACGCAGTATTTT
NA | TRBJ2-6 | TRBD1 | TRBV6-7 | CASSATGGGTSGANVLTF | TGTGCCAGCAGCGCCACAGGGGGCGGTACTTCTGGGGCCAACGTCCTGACTTTC
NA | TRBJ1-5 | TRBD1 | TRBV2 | CASSQRTGNTYSNQPQHF | TGTGCCAGCAGTCAAAGGACAGGCAACACCTATAGCAATCAGCCCCAGCATTTT
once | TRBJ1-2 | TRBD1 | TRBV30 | CAWSRGTGDRYGYTF | TGTGCCTGGAGCCGGGGGACAGGGGATCGCTATGGCTACACCTTC
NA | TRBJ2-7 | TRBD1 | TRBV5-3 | CARSPWTGGMLGSYEQYF | TGTGCCAGAAGCCCTTGGACAGGGGGCATGTTGGGCTCCTACGAGCAGTACTTC
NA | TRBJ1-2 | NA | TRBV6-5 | CASSPDREVYGYTF | TGTGCCAGCAGTCCGGACAGAGAGGTGTATGGCTACACCTTC
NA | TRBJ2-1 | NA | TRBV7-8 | CASTPGGTYNEQFF | TGTGCCAGCACCCCAGGGGGGACCTACAATGAGCAGTTCTTC
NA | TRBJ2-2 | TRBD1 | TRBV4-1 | CASSAGQGIGAVELFF | TGCGCCAGCAGCGCCGGACAGGGAATTGGTGCGGTGGAGCTGTTTTTT
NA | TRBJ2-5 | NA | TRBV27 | CASSQRPSGIETQYF | TGTGCCAGCAGTCAGAGACCGAGCGGTATAGAGACCCAGTACTTC
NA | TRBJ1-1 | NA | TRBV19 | CASSIGSGPTEAFF | TGTGCCAGTAGTATAGGCAGTGGCCCCACTGAAGCTTTCTTT
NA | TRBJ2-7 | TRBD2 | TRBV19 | CASSISSGRSYEQYF | TGTGCCAGTAGTATTTCTAGCGGGAGGTCCTACGAGCAGTACTTC
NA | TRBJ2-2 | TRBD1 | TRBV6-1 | CASRAGTGHTGELFF | TGTGCCAGCAGGGCCGGGACAGGGCACACCGGGGAGCTGTTTTTT